The T cell receptor (beta chain) under discussion was sequenced for a study of cytomegalovirus exposure and HLA in healthy donors. General study results and limits: It emerged from a later analysis that several of the most significant clusters appeared to be linked to common viral pathogens. It was reported in a later analysis that an Asian-associated ancestry cluster showed fewer N-insertions than the approximately 670-donor mean.

The study ran its PCR with 60 Vbeta and 13 Jbeta primers. Assay: immunoSEQ multiplex PCR; the TCRdb copy retains only in-frame clones and omits some. The profile shows under 200,000 clones, approximately 77% of them singletons. A note on this clone: Its antigen is unknown.

The V gene's germline CDR1 is SGHRS and CDR2 YFSETQ. The CDR3 is 16 residues long. Trimming cost V 5 bases and J 1 base, with 15 bases left between them. This chain joins TRBV5-1 and TRBJ1-4, with a possible D match to TRBD1 (6 bases). The sequence was collected from a man aged 35-49 years in good health and CMV-seropositive. The sequenced sample consisted of PBMCs. The CDR3 loop is CASRAGTQGTNEKLFF. In DNA, the CDR3 is TGCGCCAGCAGAGCCGGGACACAAGGAACTAATGAAAAACTGTTTTTT.